The clone carrying this T cell receptor beta chain was observed a few times. Amplified TCR beta CDR3 regions derived from RNA transcripts. In the first-round RT-PCR of the TCR CDR3, the HTBI primer set was used. TCRdb called the multiplex PCR reads again in MiXCR, with one record for every CDR3 protein. Of about 270,000 distinct CDR3 sequences detected, approximately 23% appear once; the ten largest clones hold 50% to 75%. The sample comes from a study of T cells in Graves' hyperthyroidism and ophthalmopathy. Across the whole study: Staff took peripheral blood when the initial diagnosis was made, before any treatment began.

The CDR3 consists of 11 residues. Germline CDR1 LGHDT, CDR2 YNNKEL (reference sequence). Between the trimmed V and J ends, which lost 3 bases and 10 bases, there was a span of 7 bases. Active moderate-to-severe ophthalmopathy, Clinical Activity Score at least 3, NOSPECS at least 4, under 3 months' duration. The chain has TRBV3-1 and TRBJ2-1, with D unresolved. The clonotype comes from a man aged 30 to 45 with Graves' ophthalmopathy. The sample taken for sequencing was blood. CDR3 in DNA: TGTGCCAGCAGCCACGTAGGGGAGCAGTTCTTC. It encodes CASSHVGEQFF.